The entry that follows covers one T cell receptor (beta chain) sequence. Its antigen is unknown. This sample is drawn from a study of shared clonotypes between healthy human individuals. The study, taken as a whole, reports: Naive CD4 clonotypes were shared across a few donors at 4.5% to 6%.

Germline assignment: CDR1 SGHTA and CDR2 FQGNSA. After removal of 4 bases from V and 2 bases from J, the junction contained 7 bases not matched to a gene. The CDR3 is 15 amino acids. CD4+ cells yielded CD45RA+ naive and CD45RA-negative memory subsets. Method: immunoSEQ multiplex PCR; TCRdb's copy keeps in-frame clones and lacks some. The table lists around 1.6 million clones, roughly 98% of them singletons. The source of this sequence is a man younger than 45 in good health. Sequencing was performed on naive CD4+ T cells sorted from blood. The subset was: CD45RA+ positively selected. V and J are TRBV7-2 and TRBJ2-7, with 8 nucleotides matching TRBD1. The CDR3 nucleotides read TGTGCCAGCAGCTGGGGACAGGAATTCGCCTACGAGCAGTACTTC. Protein sequence: CASSWGQEFAYEQYF.